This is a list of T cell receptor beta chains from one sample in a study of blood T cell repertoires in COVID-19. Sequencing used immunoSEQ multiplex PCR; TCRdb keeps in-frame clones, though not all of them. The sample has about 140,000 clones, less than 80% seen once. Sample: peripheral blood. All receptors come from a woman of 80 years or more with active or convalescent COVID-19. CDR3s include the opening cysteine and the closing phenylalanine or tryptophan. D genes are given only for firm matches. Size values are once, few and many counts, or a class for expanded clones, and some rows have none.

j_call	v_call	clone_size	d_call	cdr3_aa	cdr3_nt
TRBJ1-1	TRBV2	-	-	CASRDTGQRDTEAFF	TGTGCCAGCAGAGACACAGGGCAACGGGACACTGAAGCTTTCTTT
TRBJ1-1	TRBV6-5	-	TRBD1	CASRLGQPNTEAFF	TGTGCCAGCAGACTGGGACAGCCGAACACTGAAGCTTTCTTT
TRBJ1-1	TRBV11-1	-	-	CASSLLSGSVTEAFF	TGTGCCAGCAGCTTACTTTCGGGGTCGGTTACTGAAGCTTTCTTT
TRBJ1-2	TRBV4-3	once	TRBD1	CASSQRAGGEGGYTF	TGCGCCAGCAGCCAAAGGGCAGGGGGCGAAGGGGGCTACACCTTC
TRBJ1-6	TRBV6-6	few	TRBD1	CASSPIRADRVGSPLHF	TGTGCCAGCAGTCCAATTCGGGCCGACAGGGTTGGTTCACCCCTCCACTTT
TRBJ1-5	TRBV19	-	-	CASSLQGFNQPQHF	TGTGCCAGTAGTCTACAGGGATTCAATCAGCCCCAGCATTTT
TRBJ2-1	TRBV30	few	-	CAWSGSPLGREQFF	TGTGCCTGGAGTGGATCACCATTGGGGAGAGAGCAGTTCTTC
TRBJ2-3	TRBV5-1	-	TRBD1	CASSLAPSTGGDTQYF	TGCGCCAGCAGCTTGGCCCCCTCAACAGGGGGCGATACGCAGTATTTT
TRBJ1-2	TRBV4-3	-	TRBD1	CASSQELGQGIVDYGYTF	TGCGCCAGCAGCCAAGAACTAGGACAGGGGATTGTTGACTATGGCTACACCTTC
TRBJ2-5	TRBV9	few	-	CASSVGTAGQETQYF	TGTGCCAGCAGCGTAGGAACGGCGGGCCAAGAGACCCAGTACTTC
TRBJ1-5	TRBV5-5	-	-	CASSLMLSGTGNQPQHF	TGTGCCAGCAGCTTGATGTTGTCCGGTACGGGCAATCAGCCCCAGCATTTT
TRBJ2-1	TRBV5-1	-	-	CASSLGGKGANEQFF	TGCGCCAGCAGCTTGGGCGGGAAGGGGGCGAATGAGCAGTTCTTC
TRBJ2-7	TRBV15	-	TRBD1	CATSRDTGQGIPYEQYF	TGTGCCACCAGCAGGGATACCGGACAGGGGATACCCTACGAGCAGTACTTC
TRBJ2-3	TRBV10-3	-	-	CAISEIIPRTQYF	TGTGCCATCAGTGAAATTATTCCCCGTACGCAGTATTTT
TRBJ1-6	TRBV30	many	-	CAGSRGIGNSPLHF	TGTGCTGGGAGCAGGGGTATCGGGAATTCACCCCTCCACTTT
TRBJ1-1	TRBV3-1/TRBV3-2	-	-	CASSQEPGVNYTEAFF	TGTGCCAGCAGCCAAGAGCCAGGGGTTAATTACACTGAAGCTTTCTTT
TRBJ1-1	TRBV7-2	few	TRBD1	CASSLRGQGRGEAFF	TGTGCCAGCAGCTTACGAGGACAGGGGAGGGGTGAAGCTTTCTTT
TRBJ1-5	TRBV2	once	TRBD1	CASRQGTYSNQPQHF	TGTGCCAGCCGACAGGGGACGTATAGCAATCAGCCCCAGCATTTT
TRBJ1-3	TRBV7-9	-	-	CASSFLGRDSGNTIYF	TGTGCCAGCAGCTTTTTGGGCAGGGACTCTGGAAACACCATATATTTT
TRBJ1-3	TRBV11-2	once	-	CASSPKTQNSGNTIYF	TGTGCCAGCAGCCCCAAAACACAAAACTCTGGAAACACCATATATTTT
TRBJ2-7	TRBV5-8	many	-	CASSSISYEQYF	TGTGCCAGCAGCTCCATCTCCTACGAGCAGTACTTC
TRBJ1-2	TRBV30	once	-	CAWNRRGEDGYTF	TGTGCCTGGAATCGCAGGGGTGAGGATGGCTACACCTTC
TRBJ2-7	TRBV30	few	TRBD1	CAWSPMDREAYEQYF	TGTGCCTGGAGTCCTATGGACAGGGAGGCCTACGAGCAGTACTTC
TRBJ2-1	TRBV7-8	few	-	CASSLGPTNNEQFF	TGTGCCAGCAGCTTAGGGCCCACTAACAATGAGCAGTTCTTC
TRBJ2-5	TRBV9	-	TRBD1	CASSVVQGATETQYF	TGTGCCAGCAGCGTAGTCCAGGGGGCTACAGAGACCCAGTACTTC
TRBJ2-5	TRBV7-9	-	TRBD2	CASSRGGPQETQYF	TGTGCCAGCAGCCGCGGGGGACCCCAAGAGACCCAGTACTTC
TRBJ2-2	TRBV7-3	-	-	CASSLTSRVGGELFF	TGTGCCAGCAGCTTAACGAGCAGGGTGGGCGGGGAGCTGTTTTTT
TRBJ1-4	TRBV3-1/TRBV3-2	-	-	CASKASRGGKLFF	TGTGCCAGCAAGGCAAGTCGGGGGGGAAAACTGTTTTTT
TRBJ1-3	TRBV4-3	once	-	CASSQDLAVRSGNTIYF	TGCGCCAGCAGCCAAGATTTGGCGGTGCGCTCTGGAAACACCATATATTTT
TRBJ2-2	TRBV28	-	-	CASSLGLTQAGELFF	TGTGCCAGCAGCCTGGGACTGACGCAGGCCGGGGAGCTGTTTTTT
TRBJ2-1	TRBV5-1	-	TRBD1	CASMYTGGVYNEQFF	TGCGCCAGCATGTATACAGGGGGCGTTTACAATGAGCAGTTCTTC
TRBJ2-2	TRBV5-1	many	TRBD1	CASSTRDRHGELFF	TGCGCCAGCAGCACCCGGGACAGACACGGGGAGCTGTTTTTT
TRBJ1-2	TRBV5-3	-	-	CARSIRHNYGYTF	TGTGCCAGAAGCATCCGACACAACTATGGCTACACCTTC
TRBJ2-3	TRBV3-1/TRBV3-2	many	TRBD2	CASSPGLAGAGSSTDTQYF	TGTGCCAGCAGCCCTGGACTAGCGGGGGCCGGATCTAGCACAGATACGCAGTATTTT
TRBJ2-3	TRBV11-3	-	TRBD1	CASSLGQGTDTQYF	TGTGCCAGCAGCCTCGGACAGGGCACAGATACGCAGTATTTT
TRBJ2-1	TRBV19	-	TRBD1	CASSISGQGLEQFF	TGTGCCAGTAGTATATCGGGACAGGGTCTGGAGCAGTTCTTC
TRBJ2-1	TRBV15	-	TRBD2	CATSRERTSLWGEQFF	TGTGCCACCAGCAGAGAGCGGACTAGCCTCTGGGGTGAGCAGTTCTTC
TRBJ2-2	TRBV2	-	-	CASSGALDDTNTGELFF	TGTGCCAGCAGTGGAGCATTAGATGACACAAACACCGGGGAGCTGTTTTTT
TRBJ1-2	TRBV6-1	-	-	CASSEQGRAYGYTF	TGTGCCAGCAGTGAACAGGGGCGCGCCTATGGCTACACCTTC
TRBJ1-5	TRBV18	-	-	CASSPLPGQLNQPQHF	TGTGCCAGCTCACCCCTTCCAGGACAACTCAATCAGCCCCAGCATTTT
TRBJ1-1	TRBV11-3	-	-	CASSLAHQGRDTEAFF	TGTGCCAGCAGCTTAGCACACCAGGGGAGGGACACTGAAGCTTTCTTT
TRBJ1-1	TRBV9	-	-	CASSAHGKLNTEAFF	TGTGCCAGCAGCGCTCACGGGAAACTGAACACTGAAGCTTTCTTT
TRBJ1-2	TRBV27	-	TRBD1	CASSFQGTGGHGYTF	TGTGCCAGCAGTTTCCAAGGGACAGGGGGACATGGCTACACCTTC
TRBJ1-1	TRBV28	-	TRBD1	CASSFLRWTGYTEAFF	TGTGCCAGCAGTTTTCTTCGGTGGACAGGGTACACTGAAGCTTTCTTT
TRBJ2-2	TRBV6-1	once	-	CASSEASRVAGELFF	TGTGCCAGCAGTGAAGCGTCCAGGGTTGCCGGGGAGCTGTTTTTT
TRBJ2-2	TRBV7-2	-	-	CASSLSGQTNTGELFF	TGTGCCAGCAGCTTAAGCGGTCAAACGAACACCGGGGAGCTGTTTTTT
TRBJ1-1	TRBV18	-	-	CASSLDSNTGLNTEAFF	TGTGCCAGCTCACTCGATAGTAACACAGGCTTGAACACTGAAGCTTTCTTT
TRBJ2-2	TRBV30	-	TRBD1	CAWSSNRGLTGELFF	TGTGCCTGGAGTTCTAACAGGGGGTTAACCGGGGAGCTGTTTTTT